This TCR beta chain was profiled in a study of shared clonotypes between healthy human individuals. Assay used: immunoSEQ multiplex PCR; TCRdb lists only in-frame clones, some missing. The sample consists of some 2,500,000 clones, roughly 92% of them appearing once. Concerning this clone itself: As yet, its antigen is unknown.

Germline V CDR1 and CDR2: MNHEY, SMNVEV (reference sequence). Trimming shortened V by 4 bases and J by 4 bases, and 8 bases separated the two germline ends. The CDR3 sequence is 12 residues long. General study findings and limits: Specimens sampled were limited to blood, with tissue repertoires likely differing. Deeper or shallower sequencing was expected to change how clonotypes are shared among donors.

The sequenced sample consisted of naive CD4+ T cells from PBMCs. Regarding subset: CD45RA+ positively selected. This chain joins TRBV27 and TRBJ2-7; no clear D gene. This TCR was recovered from a man between 18 and 35 years old in good health. Some clones in this sample may be carry-over from other donors' samples. The CDR3 sequence: CASSYPGYEQYF. CDR3 nucleotide sequence: TGTGCCAGCAGTTACCCAGGTTACGAGCAGTACTTC.